This TCR beta chain came from a study of T cell responses to AZD1222 COVID-19 vaccine. Study-wide results and caveats: Following two doses of AZD1222, Spike-specific TCR breadth and depth rose. Nearly half of spike-specific TCRs reportedly target unmutated variant regions. The peak T cell response came first, and repertoires were sampled only after it.

On this clone: The antigen is undetermined.

Clones were read by immunoSEQ multiplex PCR, and TCRdb kept only the in-frame ones, dropping some. The sample lists over 150,000 clones; around 88% were seen once. Second doses at about 4 or about 12 weeks were pooled. The CDR3 covers 16 residues. The V and J ends lost 5 bases and 0 bases respectively, with 14 bases between them. Germline loops: CDR1 SGHNT, CDR2 YENEEA. This TCR was recovered from an adult who received the AZD1222 COVID-19 vaccine. The sequencing used peripheral blood, collected 28 days after the second AZD1222 dose. This rearrangement joins TRBV11-3 to TRBJ2-1; possible D gene TRBD2, 5 bases. The CDR3 DNA reads TGTGCCAGCAGCCCTCGGGAAGGGAGCTCCTACAATGAGCAGTTCTTC. It translates to CASSPREGSSYNEQFF.